This T cell receptor beta chain was observed in a study of blood T cell repertoires in COVID-19. As for the study in general: T cells, B-cell-depleted T cells, or PBMCs supplied cDNA or gDNA.

The data were produced by immunoSEQ multiplex PCR, yet TCRdb's version contains in-frame clones alone and is incomplete. The data show fewer than 350,000 clones, about 85% seen once. Clinical history as reported by participants underpinned cohort assignment. The study recruited exposed participants who had met a COVID-19 case within 2 weeks before entry. Trimming pared 3 bases from V and 4 bases from J, leaving 9 bases between. The CDR3 has 13 amino acids. Germline-derived CDR1 and CDR2 are MDHEN and SYDVKM. This sequence was found in a woman under 40 who had been exposed to COVID-19. Sequenced material: PBMCs or T cells enriched from blood (not recorded which). V is TRBV28 and J is TRBJ1-2; D possibly corresponds to TRBD1 (5 bases). The CDR3 loop is CASSFMGGYGYTF. CDR3 bases: TGTGCCAGCAGTTTCATGGGGGGCTATGGCTACACCTTC.